The rows below give T cell receptor beta chains drawn from one sample of a study of beta chain features in type 1 diabetes. TCRdb keeps only in-frame clones here, not all; method: immunoSEQ multiplex PCR. This sample has about 340,000 clones, with roughly 13% found just once. Sequenced sample: naive CD4+ T cells from blood. The receptors here all came from a woman younger than 30 with type 1 diabetes. Both conserved end residues are part of each CDR3. Fields, in order: D gene, V gene, J gene, clone size, CDR3 protein, CDR3 DNA. A D gene is named only where the DNA matches it firmly. Some rows mark clone size as missing; the rest say once, few, many or name a class of expanded clone.

D: -
V: TRBV5-4
J: TRBJ2-2
size: -
CDR3: CASSAGGWNPGELFF
DNA: TGTGCCAGCAGCGCTGGGGGGTGGAACCCCGGGGAGCTGTTTTTT

D: TRBD1
V: TRBV18
J: TRBJ2-5
size: -
CDR3: CASSPSGQGPQETQYF
DNA: TGTGCCAGCTCACCCTCCGGACAGGGGCCCCAAGAGACCCAGTACTTC

D: TRBD2
V: TRBV7-2
J: TRBJ2-3
size: -
CDR3: CASSFRSGRTTDTQYF
DNA: TGTGCCAGCAGCTTCCGAAGCGGGAGGACCACAGATACGCAGTATTTT

D: -
V: TRBV18
J: TRBJ2-2
size: -
CDR3: CASSPSQATVGELFF
DNA: TGTGCCAGCTCACCTTCTCAGGCGACAGTCGGGGAGCTGTTTTTT

D: TRBD1
V: TRBV7-8
J: TRBJ2-7
size: -
CDR3: CASRKGASYEQYF
DNA: TGTGCCAGCAGAAAGGGGGCCTCCTACGAGCAGTACTTC

D: -
V: TRBV7-2
J: TRBJ2-1
size: few
CDR3: CATGLYNEQFF
DNA: TGTGCCACCGGACTGTACAATGAGCAGTTCTTC

D: TRBD2
V: TRBV4-1
J: TRBJ2-3
size: -
CDR3: CASSQVSGRAVDTQYF
DNA: TGCGCCAGCAGCCAGGTCAGCGGGAGGGCCGTAGATACGCAGTATTTT

D: -
V: TRBV7-2
J: TRBJ2-5
size: few
CDR3: CASSLAAQETQYF
DNA: TGTGCCAGCAGCTTAGCGGCTCAAGAGACCCAGTACTTC

D: TRBD1
V: TRBV4-3
J: TRBJ1-2
size: -
CDR3: CASSQTGDHGYTF
DNA: TGCGCCAGCAGCCAAACAGGGGACCATGGCTACACCTTC

D: -
V: TRBV2
J: TRBJ2-1
size: few
CDR3: CASSSGVWQFF
DNA: TGTGCCAGCAGTTCGGGGGTTTGGCAGTTCTTC

D: TRBD2
V: TRBV7-6
J: TRBJ2-1
size: few
CDR3: CASSLGGGTRRYNEQFF
DNA: TGTGCCAGCAGCTTAGGAGGGGGGACTAGGCGGTACAATGAGCAGTTCTTC

D: TRBD1
V: TRBV4-3
J: TRBJ2-6
size: -
CDR3: CASSHPHAGTGNSGANVLTF
DNA: TGCGCCAGCAGCCACCCTCACGCCGGGACAGGGAACTCTGGGGCCAACGTCCTGACTTTC

D: TRBD1
V: TRBV7-9
J: TRBJ1-1
size: -
CDR3: CASSSGTGNTEAFF
DNA: TGTGCCAGCAGCTCTGGGACAGGGAACACTGAAGCTTTCTTT

D: TRBD1
V: TRBV30
J: TRBJ1-1
size: -
CDR3: CAWGQGDTEAFF
DNA: TGTGCCTGGGGACAGGGGGACACTGAAGCTTTCTTT

D: TRBD2
V: TRBV19
J: TRBJ2-1
size: -
CDR3: CASSIWGLVNNEQFF
DNA: TGTGCCAGCAGTATTTGGGGACTAGTAAACAATGAGCAGTTCTTC

D: TRBD1
V: TRBV23-1
J: TRBJ2-6
size: -
CDR3: CASSQFYKGTGGSGANVLTF
DNA: TGCGCCAGCAGTCAATTCTATAAAGGGACAGGGGGCTCTGGGGCCAACGTCCTGACTTTC

D: -
V: TRBV20-1
J: TRBJ2-1
size: -
CDR3: CSAFRGEQFF
DNA: TGCAGTGCTTTCAGGGGTGAGCAGTTCTTC

D: -
V: TRBV7-9
J: TRBJ1-1
size: -
CDR3: CASSLGTRETEAFF
DNA: TGTGCCAGCAGCTTGGGTACAAGGGAGACTGAAGCTTTCTTT

D: -
V: TRBV9
J: TRBJ2-2
size: -
CDR3: CASSPTADTDTGELFF
DNA: TGTGCCAGCAGCCCGACCGCGGACACCGACACCGGGGAGCTGTTTTTT

D: -
V: TRBV23-1
J: TRBJ1-5
size: few
CDR3: CASSPRGGYSNQPQHF
DNA: TGCGCCAGCAGTCCCCGGGGGGGATATAGCAATCAGCCCCAGCATTTT

D: TRBD2
V: TRBV5-1
J: TRBJ2-3
size: -
CDR3: CASSLGLAGEDTQYF
DNA: TGCGCCAGCAGCTTGGGGCTAGCGGGAGAGGATACGCAGTATTTT

D: TRBD2
V: TRBV7-6
J: TRBJ2-1
size: -
CDR3: CASSLVAGPSEQFF
DNA: TGTGCCAGCAGCTTAGTAGCGGGACCCAGTGAGCAGTTCTTC

D: TRBD2
V: TRBV4-3
J: TRBJ2-1
size: few
CDR3: CASSQGLAPYNEQFF
DNA: TGCGCCAGCAGCCAAGGACTAGCGCCCTACAATGAGCAGTTCTTC

D: -
V: TRBV6-5
J: TRBJ1-5
size: -
CDR3: CASSYSGGKDQPQHF
DNA: TGTGCCAGCAGTTACTCTGGGGGGAAGGATCAGCCCCAGCATTTT

D: -
V: TRBV27
J: TRBJ2-7
size: few
CDR3: CASSFSAAYEQYF
DNA: TGTGCCAGCAGTTTTTCAGCGGCCTACGAGCAGTACTTC

D: TRBD2
V: TRBV5-1
J: TRBJ2-2
size: few
CDR3: CASSTLAGAGELFF
DNA: TGCGCCAGCAGTACTCTAGCGGGAGCCGGGGAGCTGTTTTTT

D: TRBD1
V: TRBV7-2
J: TRBJ2-5
size: few
CDR3: CASSLGGTGKKTQYF
DNA: TGTGCCAGCAGCTTGGGCGGGACAGGGAAAAAGACCCAGTACTTC

D: TRBD1
V: TRBV2
J: TRBJ1-2
size: few
CDR3: CASSDRGYGYTF
DNA: TGTGCCAGCAGCGACAGGGGCTATGGCTACACCTTC

D: TRBD1
V: TRBV30
J: TRBJ1-4
size: few
CDR3: CAWDRGLSNEKLFF
DNA: TGTGCCTGGGACAGGGGGCTTTCAAATGAAAAACTGTTTTTT

D: TRBD2
V: TRBV9
J: TRBJ2-7
size: few
CDR3: CASSVAGTSYEQYF
DNA: TGTGCCAGCAGCGTAGCTGGGACTAGCTACGAGCAGTACTTC

D: TRBD2
V: TRBV29-1
J: TRBJ2-7
size: few
CDR3: CSVGTSGTNSGQYF
DNA: TGCAGCGTTGGGACTAGCGGTACCAATAGTGGGCAGTACTTC

D: -
V: TRBV30
J: TRBJ1-2
size: -
CDR3: CARALNRGNYGYTF
DNA: TGTGCCAGAGCTTTAAATAGGGGGAACTATGGCTACACCTTC

D: TRBD2
V: TRBV7-2
J: TRBJ2-3
size: few
CDR3: CASSFRLAGSTDTQYF
DNA: TGTGCCAGCAGCTTCCGACTAGCGGGAAGCACAGATACGCAGTATTTT

D: -
V: TRBV19
J: TRBJ2-5
size: few
CDR3: CASSSGRGNQETQYF
DNA: TGTGCCAGTAGCTCAGGCCGGGGGAACCAAGAGACCCAGTACTTC

D: TRBD2
V: TRBV5-1
J: TRBJ2-1
size: few
CDR3: CASSLGTSGIEEQFF
DNA: TGCGCCAGCAGCCTTGGGACTAGCGGGATTGAGGAGCAGTTCTTC

D: -
V: TRBV29-1
J: TRBJ2-3
size: -
CDR3: CSVAGTYTDTQYF
DNA: TGCAGCGTTGCGGGGACATACACAGATACGCAGTATTTT

D: -
V: TRBV11-2
J: TRBJ2-5
size: few
CDR3: CASSLGRAETQYF
DNA: TGTGCCAGCAGCTTAGGCAGGGCGGAGACCCAGTACTTC

D: -
V: TRBV6-5
J: TRBJ1-4
size: few
CDR3: CASSYRPELEKLFF
DNA: TGTGCCAGCAGTTACAGGCCGGAGTTGGAAAAACTGTTTTTT

D: TRBD1
V: TRBV6-5
J: TRBJ2-1
size: -
CDR3: CASSYSDRGSYNEQFF
DNA: TGTGCCAGCAGTTACTCCGACAGGGGATCCTACAATGAGCAGTTCTTC

D: -
V: TRBV6-1
J: TRBJ1-1
size: -
CDR3: CASSEAEATEAFF
DNA: TGTGCCAGCAGTGAGGCAGAGGCCACTGAAGCTTTCTTT

D: -
V: TRBV4-3
J: TRBJ1-1
size: -
CDR3: CASSQADRMNTEAFF
DNA: TGCGCCAGCAGCCAAGCGGACAGAATGAACACTGAAGCTTTCTTT

D: -
V: TRBV13
J: TRBJ2-2
size: -
CDR3: CASSIEKSLNTGELFF
DNA: TGTGCCAGCAGCATAGAGAAGAGTTTAAACACCGGGGAGCTGTTTTTT

D: -
V: TRBV19
J: TRBJ2-2
size: -
CDR3: CASSIVGVSGELFF
DNA: TGTGCCAGTAGTATAGTCGGGGTCTCCGGGGAGCTGTTTTTT

D: TRBD1
V: TRBV10-3
J: TRBJ2-5
size: few
CDR3: CAIGTGELAQYF
DNA: TGTGCCATCGGGACAGGGGAATTGGCCCAGTACTTC

D: TRBD1
V: TRBV5-6
J: TRBJ2-6
size: few
CDR3: CASRDRRRANVLTF
DNA: TGTGCCAGCAGGGACAGGCGTCGGGCCAACGTCCTGACTTTC

D: TRBD1
V: TRBV18
J: TRBJ1-2
size: few
CDR3: CASSPTGSNYGYTF
DNA: TGTGCCAGCTCACCGACAGGGAGTAACTATGGCTACACCTTC

D: TRBD1
V: TRBV5-1
J: TRBJ2-2
size: -
CDR3: CASRGTGNTGELFF
DNA: TGCGCCAGCAGGGGGACAGGGAACACCGGGGAGCTGTTTTTT

D: TRBD1
V: TRBV5-1
J: TRBJ1-1
size: few
CDR3: CASSRAGGQNTEAFF
DNA: TGCGCCAGCAGCAGGGCAGGGGGGCAGAACACTGAAGCTTTCTTT

D: TRBD2
V: TRBV5-1
J: TRBJ2-5
size: -
CDR3: CASSPSGRAGETQYF
DNA: TGCGCCAGCAGCCCTAGCGGGAGGGCCGGAGAGACCCAGTACTTC

D: -
V: TRBV11-3
J: TRBJ2-1
size: few
CDR3: CASMGQGEDEQFF
DNA: TGTGCCAGCATGGGTCAGGGGGAGGATGAGCAGTTCTTC

D: -
V: TRBV2
J: TRBJ1-1
size: few
CDR3: CASSESDSYTEAFF
DNA: TGTGCCAGCAGTGAAAGCGACAGTTACACTGAAGCTTTCTTT

D: -
V: TRBV7-9
J: TRBJ1-2
size: few
CDR3: CASSFFGDYTF
DNA: TGTGCCAGCAGCTTCTTCGGAGACTACACCTTC

D: TRBD2
V: TRBV4-2
J: TRBJ2-2
size: -
CDR3: CASSQDRSGASGGGELFF
DNA: TGTGCCAGCAGCCAAGATAGGAGCGGGGCCTCCGGGGGCGGGGAGCTGTTTTTT

D: -
V: TRBV7-6
J: TRBJ1-5
size: -
CDR3: CASREGQQGTHQPQHF
DNA: TGTGCCAGCAGGGAAGGGCAACAGGGAACCCATCAGCCCCAGCATTTT

D: TRBD1
V: TRBV28
J: TRBJ2-5
size: few
CDR3: CASSSRLGQGPSSRETQYF
DNA: TGTGCCAGCAGTTCTCGCCTGGGACAGGGTCCCTCCAGTCGGGAGACCCAGTACTTC

D: -
V: TRBV28
J: TRBJ1-2
size: -
CDR3: CASSLATVSGYTF
DNA: TGTGCCAGCAGTCTAGCGACAGTGTCAGGCTACACCTTC

D: TRBD1
V: TRBV7-2
J: TRBJ1-1
size: few
CDR3: CASSLGTGGNTEAFF
DNA: TGTGCCAGCAGCTTAGGGACAGGGGGGAACACTGAAGCTTTCTTT

D: -
V: TRBV28
J: TRBJ2-4
size: few
CDR3: CASSPPPSPRGAKNIQYF
DNA: TGTGCCAGCAGTCCCCCGCCGAGCCCCCGGGGAGCCAAAAACATTCAGTACTTC

D: TRBD1
V: TRBV5-1
J: TRBJ2-5
size: -
CDR3: CASSSRTGQETQYF
DNA: TGCGCCAGCAGCTCCAGGACAGGACAAGAGACCCAGTACTTC

D: -
V: TRBV6-1
J: TRBJ2-5
size: few
CDR3: CASSPQETQYF
DNA: TGTGCCAGCAGCCCTCAAGAGACCCAGTACTTC